This T cell receptor (beta chain) was observed in a study of T cell repertoires in cytomegalovirus infection. For the study at large: Recently identified HLA-C-restricted and well-studied HLA-B-restricted CMV epitopes were used. Carrying CMV and the relevant HLA type showed in public TCR beta signatures. Findings and limits, study-wide: There were carriers of CMV plus the relevant HLA, and cumulative public TCR beta family frequency identified them. Dominating the ex vivo response were HLA-C-restricted CMV-specific TCR beta clonotypes.

In germline, CDR1 is SGHVS, CDR2 FNYEAQ. Deletions cut 2 bases from V and 4 bases from J, with 18 bases between. The CDR3 has 16 residues. MiXCR, applied by TCRdb to the reads, yields one record per CDR3 protein. Of some 940,000 distinct CDR3 sequences listed, approximately 33% are singletons. Regarding this clonotype: Its antigen is still unknown.

This TCR came from a human donor in good health (CMV status not recorded). Some clones in this sample may be carry-over from other donors' samples. Source: cultured CD8+ T cells from PBMCs, taken from culture after CMV antigen stimulation. The V and J genes are TRBV7-6 and TRBJ2-7; D unresolved. CDR3 DNA: TGTGCCAGCAGCTTATTGGCGGTGGCAGCTCGATACGAGCAGTACTTC. Amino acids: CASSLLAVAARYEQYF.